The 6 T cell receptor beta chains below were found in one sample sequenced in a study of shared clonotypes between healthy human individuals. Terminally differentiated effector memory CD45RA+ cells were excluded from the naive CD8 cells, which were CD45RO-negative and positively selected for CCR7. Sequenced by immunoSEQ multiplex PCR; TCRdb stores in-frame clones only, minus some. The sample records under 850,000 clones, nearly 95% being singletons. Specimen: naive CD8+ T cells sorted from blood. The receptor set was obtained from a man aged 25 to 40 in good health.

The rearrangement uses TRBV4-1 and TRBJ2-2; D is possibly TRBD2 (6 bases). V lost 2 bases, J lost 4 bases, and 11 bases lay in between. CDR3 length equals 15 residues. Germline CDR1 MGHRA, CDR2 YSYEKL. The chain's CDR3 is CASSQFQGGTGELFF. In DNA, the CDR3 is TGCGCCAGCAGCCAATTCCAGGGAGGCACCGGGGAGCTGTTTTTT.

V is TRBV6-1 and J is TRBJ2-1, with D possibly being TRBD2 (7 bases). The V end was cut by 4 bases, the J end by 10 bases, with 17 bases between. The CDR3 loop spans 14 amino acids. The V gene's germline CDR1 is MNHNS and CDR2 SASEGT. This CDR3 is CASSAGARGGEQFF. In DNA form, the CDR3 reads TGTGCCAGCAGTGCGGGGGCCAGGGGAGGGGAGCAGTTCTTC.

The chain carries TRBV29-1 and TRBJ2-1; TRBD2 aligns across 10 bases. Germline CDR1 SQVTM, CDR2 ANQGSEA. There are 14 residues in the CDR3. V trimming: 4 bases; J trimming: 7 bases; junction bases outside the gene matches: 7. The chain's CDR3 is CSVAILAGSNEQFF. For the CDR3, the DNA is TGCAGCGTTGCGATACTAGCGGGATCAAATGAGCAGTTCTTC.

The CDR3 region is CASSADPTEQYF. The CDR3 nucleotides are TGTGCCAGCAGCGCCGACCCAACTGAGCAGTACTTC. The gene calls are TRBV7-9 and TRBJ2-7; D unresolved. With 5 bases removed from V and 7 bases from J, the gap between germline ends came to 12 bases. The CDR3 runs to 12 residues. The germline V gene encodes CDR1 SEHNR and CDR2 FQNEAQ (reference sequence).

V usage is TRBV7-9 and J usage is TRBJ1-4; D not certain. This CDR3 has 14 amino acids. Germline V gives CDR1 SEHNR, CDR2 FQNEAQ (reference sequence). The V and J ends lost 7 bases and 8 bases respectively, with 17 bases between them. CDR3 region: CASTDTEGGEKLFF. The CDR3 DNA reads TGTGCCAGCACCGACACGGAGGGAGGGGAAAAACTGTTTTTT.

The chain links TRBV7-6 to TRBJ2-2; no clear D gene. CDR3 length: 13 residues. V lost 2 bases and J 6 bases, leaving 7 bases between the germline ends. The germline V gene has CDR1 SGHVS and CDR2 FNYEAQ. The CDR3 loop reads CASSLSPSGELFF. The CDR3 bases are TGTGCCAGCAGCTTATCACCCTCCGGGGAGCTGTTTTTT. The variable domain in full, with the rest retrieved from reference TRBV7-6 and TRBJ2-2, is GAGVSQSPRYKVTKRGQDVALRCDPISGHVSLYWYRQALGQGPEFLTYFNYEAQQDKSGLPNDRFSAERPEGSISTLTIQRTEQRDSAMYRCASSLSPSGELFFGEGSRLTVL.